This T cell receptor (beta chain) is drawn from a study of blood T cell repertoires in COVID-19 (TCRdb year 2020). For context, the study as a whole: The collaborator samples originated in the United States, Italy and Spain and spanned the acute and convalescent phases of COVID-19. The prospective study material was composed of cDNA or gDNA derived from T cells, B-cell-depleted T cells, or PBMCs. Subjects who had been exposed to COVID-19, were actively infected with it, or had recovered from it provided the deeply sampled blood TCRbeta repertoires that made up the dataset. A freely available public database, intended as a resource for researchers studying the immune response to SARS-CoV-2, is where the repertoires were released. Samples were obtained from the ongoing ImmuneRACE study (first 160 participants) and from some 1,200 subjects provided by 6 global collaborators. Sample metadata almost always included a de-identified subject ID, COVID-19 status, age in years and sex. Where available, HLA class I and class II types were taken from metadata supplied by the sample provider and were not determined by assay-based typing. Overall study results and their limits: The amount of clinical and demographic metadata varied by source and participant and was provided uncurated.

TCRbeta CDR3 regions were amplified from genomic DNA by means of the immunoSEQ Assay, a bias-controlled multiplex PCR. Turning to the authors' computational methods: The number of nucleated cells in each sample was estimated from the amplification of reference gene primers within the assay. To quantify the absolute abundance of each unique TCRbeta CDR3 rearrangement, sequence reads were collapsed and filtered. For each sample, productive Simpson clonality was calculated as the square root of Simpson's diversity index over productive rearrangements. In TCRdb, the immuneACCESS table is reduced to in-frame sequences with V and J assigned. These tables do not hold every clone; where another copy was compared, an unresolved V gene accounts for under half, and the others remain unexplained. V and J calls and clone size come straight from that table; D and trimming were deduced from the DNA. Counted in this sample were about 83,000 clones; just over 85% of them appeared once. The ten most abundant clones make up roughly 45% of the sample.

With regard to this clone: Its antigen is unknown. No qualities accompany the bases; no much larger clone lies one base away.

Relative to germline, V is missing 2 bases and J is missing 2 bases, with 6 bases of the junction outside any gene match. In the germline V gene, CDR1 corresponds to SGDLS and CDR2 to YYNGEE. The CDR3 covers 16 residues, taking in both the cysteine and the phenylalanine. The entry retains the CDR3 DNA only, 48 bases that are in frame from base 1. Each collaborating institution followed its own protocols to collect whole blood in K2EDTA tubes. For TCRbeta analysis, collaborator samples were shipped as frozen whole blood, as isolated PBMCs, or as DNA extracted from either sample type. Sequences were obtained from peripheral blood. The TCR comes from a human donor in a cohort sampled during active COVID-19. Here the chain combines TRBV9 and TRBJ2-1, and TRBD2 matches 8 of the central bases. The encoded CDR3 is CASSVAGTSAYNEQFF. Read as DNA, the sequence is TGTGCCAGCAGCGTGGCCGGGACTAGTGCCTACAATGAGCAGTTCTTC.